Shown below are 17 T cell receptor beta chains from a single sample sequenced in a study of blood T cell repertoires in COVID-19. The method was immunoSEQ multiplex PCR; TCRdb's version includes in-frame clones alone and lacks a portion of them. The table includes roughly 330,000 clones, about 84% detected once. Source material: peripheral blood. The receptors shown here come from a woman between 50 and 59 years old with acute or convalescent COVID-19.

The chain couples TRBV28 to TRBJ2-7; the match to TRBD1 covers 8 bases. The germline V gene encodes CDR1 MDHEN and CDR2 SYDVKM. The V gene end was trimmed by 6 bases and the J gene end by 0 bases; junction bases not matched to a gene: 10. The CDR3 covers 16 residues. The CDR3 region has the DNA TGTGCCAGCAGACGTTACGCCGGGACAGGCTCCTACGAGCAGTACTTC. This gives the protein CASRRYAGTGSYEQYF.

CDR3 residues: CASGYSGGDTQYF. CDR3 DNA: TGTGCTAGTGGTTACTCCGGGGGAGATACGCAGTATTTT. The chain is built from TRBV12-5 and TRBJ2-3, with TRBD2 as a possible D gene (6 bases). Looked up from germline, CDR1 is LGHNT and CDR2 is FRNRAP. Between the trimmed V and J ends, which lost 4 bases and 5 bases, there was a span of 10 bases. There are 13 residues in the CDR3.

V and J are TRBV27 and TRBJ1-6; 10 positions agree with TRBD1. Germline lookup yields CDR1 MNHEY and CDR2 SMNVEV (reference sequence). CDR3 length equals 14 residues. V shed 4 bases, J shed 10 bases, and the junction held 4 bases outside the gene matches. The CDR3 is CASSWGTGASPLHF. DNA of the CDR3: TGTGCCAGCAGTTGGGGGACAGGGGCCTCACCCCTCCACTTT.

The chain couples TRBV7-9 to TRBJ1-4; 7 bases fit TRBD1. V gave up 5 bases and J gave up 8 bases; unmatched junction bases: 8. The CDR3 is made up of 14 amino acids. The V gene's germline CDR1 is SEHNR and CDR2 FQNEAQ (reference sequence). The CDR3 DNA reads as TGTGCCAGCAGCGGGACAGTAAAAAGGGAAAAACTGTTTTTT. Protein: CASSGTVKREKLFF.

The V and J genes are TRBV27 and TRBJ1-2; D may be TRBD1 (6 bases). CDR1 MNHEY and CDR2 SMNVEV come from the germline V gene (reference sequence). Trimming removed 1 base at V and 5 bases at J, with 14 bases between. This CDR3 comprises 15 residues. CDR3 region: CASSLLQGQGYGYTF. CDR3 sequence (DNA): TGTGCCAGCAGTTTATTACAGGGCCAGGGGTATGGCTACACCTTC.

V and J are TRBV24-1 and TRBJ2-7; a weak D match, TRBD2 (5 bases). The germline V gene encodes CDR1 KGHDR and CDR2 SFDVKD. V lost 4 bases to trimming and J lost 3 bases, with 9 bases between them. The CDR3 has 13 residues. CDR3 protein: CATSDGMNYEQYF. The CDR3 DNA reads TGTGCCACCAGTGACGGGATGAACTACGAGCAGTACTTC.

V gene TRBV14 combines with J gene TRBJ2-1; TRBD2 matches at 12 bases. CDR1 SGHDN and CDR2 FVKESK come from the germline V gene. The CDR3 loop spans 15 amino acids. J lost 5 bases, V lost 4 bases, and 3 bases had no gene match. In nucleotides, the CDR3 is TGTGCCAGCAGCCTTGGACTAGCGGGACACAATGAGCAGTTCTTC. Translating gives CASSLGLAGHNEQFF.

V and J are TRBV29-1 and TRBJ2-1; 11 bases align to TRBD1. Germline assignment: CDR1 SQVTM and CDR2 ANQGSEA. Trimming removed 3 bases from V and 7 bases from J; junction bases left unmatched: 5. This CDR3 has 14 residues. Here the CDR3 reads CSVEKDRGLNEQFF. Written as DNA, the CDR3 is TGCAGCGTTGAGAAGGACAGGGGGCTAAATGAGCAGTTCTTC.

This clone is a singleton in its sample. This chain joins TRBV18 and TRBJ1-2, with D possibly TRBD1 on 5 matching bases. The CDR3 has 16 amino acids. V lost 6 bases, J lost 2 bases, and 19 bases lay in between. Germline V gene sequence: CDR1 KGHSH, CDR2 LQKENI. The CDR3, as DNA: TGTGCCAGCTCGTCCGCCGGACATTCGGCAAACTATGGCTACACCTTC. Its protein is CASSSAGHSANYGYTF.

This CDR3 is CASHRERSSGLYNEQFF. The CDR3 DNA follows: TGTGCCAGCCACAGAGAGAGATCTAGCGGGTTATACAATGAGCAGTTCTTC. The chain uses TRBV11-2 and TRBJ2-1; 8 bases line up with TRBD2. V shed 8 bases and J 4 bases; nucleotides not matched to a gene: 16. The CDR3 spans 17 residues. Germline V gives CDR1 SGHAT, CDR2 FQNNGV.

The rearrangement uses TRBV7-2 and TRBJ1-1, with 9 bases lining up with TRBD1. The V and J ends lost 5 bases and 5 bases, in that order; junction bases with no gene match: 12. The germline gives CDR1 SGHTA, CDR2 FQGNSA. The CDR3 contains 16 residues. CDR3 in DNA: TGTGCCAGCAGCCTCATAGCACCCGGACAGGGGACTGAAGCTTTCTTT. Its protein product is CASSLIAPGQGTEAFF.

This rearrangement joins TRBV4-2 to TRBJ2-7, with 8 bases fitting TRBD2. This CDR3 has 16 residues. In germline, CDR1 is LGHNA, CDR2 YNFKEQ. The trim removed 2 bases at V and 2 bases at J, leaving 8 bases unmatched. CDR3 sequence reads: CASSQYGLASTYEQYF. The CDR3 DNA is TGTGCCAGCAGCCAATACGGACTAGCTTCAACCTACGAGCAGTACTTC.

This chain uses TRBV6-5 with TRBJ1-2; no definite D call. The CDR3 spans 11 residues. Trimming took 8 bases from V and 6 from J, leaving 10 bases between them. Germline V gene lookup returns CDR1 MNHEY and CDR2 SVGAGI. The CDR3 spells CASGDVDGYTF. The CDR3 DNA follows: TGTGCCAGCGGAGATGTGGATGGCTACACCTTC.

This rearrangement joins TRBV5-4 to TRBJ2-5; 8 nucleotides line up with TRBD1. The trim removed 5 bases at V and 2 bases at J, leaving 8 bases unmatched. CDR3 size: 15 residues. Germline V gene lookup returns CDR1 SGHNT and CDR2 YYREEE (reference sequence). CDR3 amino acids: CASRGQGRPQETQYF. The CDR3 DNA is TGTGCCAGCAGAGGACAGGGACGGCCACAAGAGACCCAGTACTTC.

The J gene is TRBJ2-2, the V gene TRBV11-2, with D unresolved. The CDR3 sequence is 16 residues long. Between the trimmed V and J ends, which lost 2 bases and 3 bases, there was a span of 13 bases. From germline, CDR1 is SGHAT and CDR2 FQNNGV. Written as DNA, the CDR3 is TGTGCCAGCAGCTTATCTATTCCCCATTACACCGGGGAGCTGTTTTTT. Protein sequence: CASSLSIPHYTGELFF.

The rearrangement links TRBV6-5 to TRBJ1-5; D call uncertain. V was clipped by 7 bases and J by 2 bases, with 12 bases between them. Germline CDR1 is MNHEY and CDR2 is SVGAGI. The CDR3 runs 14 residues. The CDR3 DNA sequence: TGTGCCAGCATGTTTCGGTCTCGCAATCAGCCCCAGCATTTT. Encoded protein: CASMFRSRNQPQHF.

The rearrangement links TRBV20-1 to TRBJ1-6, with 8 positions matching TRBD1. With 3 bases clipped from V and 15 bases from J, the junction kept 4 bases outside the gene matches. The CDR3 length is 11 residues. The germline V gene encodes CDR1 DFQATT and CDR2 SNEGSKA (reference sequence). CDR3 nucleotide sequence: TGCAGTGCTAGCGACAGGGGATTCCTCCACTTT. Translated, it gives CSASDRGFLHF.